This T cell receptor (beta chain) stems from a study of blood T cell repertoires in COVID-19. Study-level information: Samples of COVID-19 (acute and convalescent) were obtained from the United States, Italy and Spain.

The V end was cut by 0 bases, the J end by 1 base, with 8 bases between. This CDR3 contains 15 residues. Germline V gene lookup returns CDR1 SNHLY and CDR2 FYNNEI. TCRdb's table, derived via immunoSEQ multiplex PCR, lists solely in-frame clones and lacks some. The data hold 350,000 to 500,000 clones, with about 88% observed a single time. Residents of approximately 25 US areas, aged about 18 to 95 years, made up the participants. This clonotype was sampled from a woman under 30 who had been exposed to COVID-19. The material sequenced was PBMCs or T cells enriched from blood (not recorded which). The chain joins TRBV2 to TRBJ2-3; D remains ambiguous. The DNA for the CDR3 is TGTGCCAGCAGTGAAGCGCTCCCAGGCACAGATACGCAGTATTTT. It is translated as CASSEALPGTDTQYF.